This TCR beta chain is drawn from a study of blood T cell repertoires in COVID-19. Only in-frame clones appear in the TCRdb table, and some are missing; sequencing was by immunoSEQ multiplex PCR. The profile shows 120,000 to 150,000 clones, about nine tenths of them singletons. This CDR3 region has 15 residues. The germline gives CDR1 LNHDA, CDR2 SQIVND (reference sequence). J was trimmed by 3 bases and V by 7 bases; bases with no gene match: 10. The genes are TRBV19 and TRBJ1-2; 8 bases agree with TRBD1. Sequencing was performed on peripheral blood. The origin of this receptor is an elderly man with acute or convalescent COVID-19. The CDR3 region is CASTVMTGEYYGYTF. The CDR3 DNA follows: TGTGCCAGTACCGTGATGACAGGGGAGTACTATGGCTACACCTTC. The complete variable domain, with remaining parts taken from reference TRBV19 and TRBJ1-2, reads DGGITQSPKYLFRKEGQNVTLSCEQNLNHDAMYWYRQDPGQGLRLIYYSQIVNDFQKGDIAEGYSVSREKKESFPLTVTSAQKNPTAFYLCASTVMTGEYYGYTFGSGTRLTVV.